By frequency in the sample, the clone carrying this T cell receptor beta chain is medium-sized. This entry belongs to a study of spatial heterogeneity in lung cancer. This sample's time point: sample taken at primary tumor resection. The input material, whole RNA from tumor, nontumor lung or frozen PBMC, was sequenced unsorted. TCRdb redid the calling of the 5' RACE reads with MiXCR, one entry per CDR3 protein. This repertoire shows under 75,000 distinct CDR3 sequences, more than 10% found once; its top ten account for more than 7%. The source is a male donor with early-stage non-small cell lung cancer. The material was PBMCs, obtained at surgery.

The CDR3 DNA is TGTGCCAGCAGTTACCGGCGGGAGCCAACCTACGAGCAGTACTTC. Its translation: CASSYRREPTYEQYF. The rearrangement joins TRBV6-5 to TRBJ2-7; 7 bases align to TRBD2. The J segment lost 2 bases and the V segment lost 2 bases, leaving 6 bases of the junction unmatched. The CDR3 sequence is 15 residues long. The germline V gene has CDR1 MNHEY and CDR2 SVGAGI.